The 24 T cell receptor beta chains below were found in one sample sequenced in a study of blood T cell repertoires in COVID-19. Generated by immunoSEQ multiplex PCR, the TCRdb table keeps only in-frame clones and is missing some. The sample contains over 60,000 clones, 80% to 90% of which appear only once. Sequences were obtained from peripheral blood. All receptors come from a man older than 75 with acute or convalescent COVID-19.

A few counts support this clone. V gene TRBV18 combines with J gene TRBJ1-2; D may be TRBD1 (5 bases). Germline V gene lookup returns CDR1 KGHSH and CDR2 LQKENI. V dropped 2 bases and J dropped 7 bases, with 14 bases sitting between them. CDR3 size: 14 residues. In DNA form, the CDR3 reads TGTGCCAGCTCACCAACCCAGGGTCGGGCTGGCTACACCTTC. This gives the protein CASSPTQGRAGYTF.

The chain combines TRBV3-1 (or the pseudogene TRBV3-2) with TRBJ2-4; no clear D. This CDR3 comprises 12 residues. V was clipped by 8 bases and J by 5 bases, with 10 bases between them. Germline lookup yields CDR1 LGHDT and CDR2 YNNKEL (reference sequence). The CDR3, as DNA: TGTGCCAGCCGCGGCGGAGAAAACATTCAGTACTTC. Translating it yields CASRGGENIQYF.

This clone was recorded once. J is TRBJ1-2 and V is TRBV11-2; tentatively, D is TRBD1 (5 bases). V lost 5 bases and J 5 bases, leaving 15 bases between the germline ends. The CDR3 covers 14 residues. The germline V gene has CDR1 SGHAT and CDR2 FQNNGV. This CDR3 reads CASSSRGGSYGYTF. For the CDR3, the DNA is TGTGCCAGCAGCAGCCGCGGGGGAAGTTATGGCTACACCTTC.

This chain connects TRBV10-2 to TRBJ1-5, with TRBD1 matching over 8 bases. This CDR3 contains 13 residues. CDR1 WSHSY and CDR2 SAAADI come from the germline V gene. The trim removed 6 bases at V and 5 bases at J, leaving 3 bases unmatched. The CDR3 sequence is CASRDRDYQPQHF. The DNA for the CDR3 is TGCGCCAGCAGGGACAGGGACTATCAGCCCCAGCATTTT.

The gene calls are TRBV7-3 and TRBJ2-3; D uncertain. Trimming shortened V by 3 bases and J by 4 bases, and 8 bases separated the two germline ends. This CDR3 contains 13 residues. CDR1 is SGHTA, CDR2 FQGTGA, per germline. DNA for the CDR3: TGTGCCAGCAGCTTTGGTCAGGCAGATACGCAGTATTTT. It yields the protein CASSFGQADTQYF. The full variable domain, in which reference TRBV7-3 and TRBJ2-3 provide the parts outside the CDR3, is GAGVSQTPSNKVTEKGKYVELRCDPISGHTALYWYRQSLGQGPEFLIYFQGTGAADDSGLPNDRFFAVRPEGSVSTLKIQRTERGDSAVYLCASSFGQADTQYFGPGTRLTVL.

The chain couples TRBV7-8 to TRBJ2-5; possible D gene TRBD1, 6 bases. Germline lookup yields CDR1 SGHVS and CDR2 FQNEAQ. This CDR3 is built from 15 residues. Deletions cut 4 bases from V and 4 bases from J, with 16 bases between. The CDR3, as DNA: TGTGCCAGCAGCTCCCCCACCACAGGGACAGAGACCCAGTACTTC. As protein: CASSSPTTGTETQYF.

The V call is TRBV20-1, the J call TRBJ1-2; 9 bases align to TRBD1. Germline CDR1 and CDR2: DFQATT and SNEGSKA (reference sequence). CDR3 size: 15 residues. The junction had 13 bases not matched to a gene; V was cut back by 3 bases and J by 8 bases. CDR3: CSASRAGQGGYGYTF. The CDR3 DNA sequence: TGCAGTGCTAGTCGGGCGGGACAGGGTGGATACGGCTACACCTTC.

The chain uses TRBV10-3 and TRBJ2-3, with TRBD2 identical over 9 bases. CDR1 and CDR2 (germline): ENHRY, SYGVKD. The CDR3 loop spans 15 amino acids. Germline trimming cut 6 bases from V and 1 base from J; bases unmatched to any gene: 5. The CDR3 sequence: CAIRKVAGGTDTQYF. The CDR3 DNA reads as TGTGCCATCAGGAAGGTAGCGGGGGGCACAGATACGCAGTATTTT.

The J gene is TRBJ1-6, the V gene TRBV2, with D unclear. The CDR3 totals 15 residues. Per germline, CDR1 SNHLY and CDR2 FYNNEI. V was cut by 4 bases and J by 7 bases, with 14 bases left in between. This CDR3 reads CASSVTTVGNSPLHF. The DNA for the CDR3 is TGTGCCAGCAGTGTAACCACAGTTGGCAATTCACCCCTCCACTTT.

In this sample, this clone turned up a few times. The rearrangement uses TRBV19 and TRBJ1-6; TRBD1 matches at 9 bases. The CDR3 totals 15 residues. Germline CDR1 and CDR2: LNHDA and SQIVND (reference sequence). Germline trimming cut 5 bases from V and 7 bases from J; bases unmatched to any gene: 6. The chain's CDR3 is CASSLPTGGNSPLHF. CDR3 DNA: TGTGCCAGTAGTCTCCCGACAGGGGGAAATTCACCCCTCCACTTT. Based on the CDR3 plus reference TRBV19 and TRBJ1-6, the full variable domain is DGGITQSPKYLFRKEGQNVTLSCEQNLNHDAMYWYRQDPGQGLRLIYYSQIVNDFQKGDIAEGYSVSREKKESFPLTVTSAQKNPTAFYLCASSLPTGGNSPLHFGNGTRLTVT.

V and J are TRBV4-2 and TRBJ2-7, with D perhaps matching TRBD1 (6 bases). With 0 bases removed from V and 1 base from J, the gap between germline ends came to 7 bases. Germline CDR1 reads LGHNA; CDR2 reads YNFKEQ. This CDR3 is 14 amino acids long. The CDR3 coding sequence is TGTGCCAGCAGCCAAGACAGGGGTTCCTACGAGCAGTACTTC. Protein sequence: CASSQDRGSYEQYF.

On this clone: This CDR3 is also generated by other DNA sequences in the sample. The chain joins TRBV20-1 to TRBJ2-1; D not certain. Trimming stripped 3 bases from V and 8 bases from J, with 8 bases between. The CDR3 extends over 11 amino acids. CDR1 is DFQATT and CDR2 is SNEGSKA in the germline V gene (reference sequence). The CDR3 DNA reads as TGCAGTGCTAGCAGTGGCCATGAGCAGTTCTTC. Its translation: CSASSGHEQFF.

The rearrangement links TRBV7-2 to TRBJ2-1; 11 nucleotides agree with TRBD2. Germline V gene data show CDR1 as SGHTA and CDR2 as FQGNSA. This CDR3 comprises 16 residues. V was pared by 6 bases and J by 2 bases, with 6 bases of the junction left unmatched. CDR3 sequence (DNA): TGTGCCAGCAGACTTAGCGGGAGGGAGACCTACAATGAGCAGTTCTTC. It codes for CASRLSGRETYNEQFF.

The chain links TRBV19 to TRBJ1-2, with D unresolved. V lost 5 bases and J lost 4, with 14 bases in between. The CDR3 consists of 14 residues. Germline V gene sequence: CDR1 LNHDA, CDR2 SQIVND (reference sequence). The CDR3 sequence is CASSLAKGVYGYTF. DNA of the CDR3: TGTGCCAGTAGTTTGGCCAAGGGAGTCTATGGCTACACCTTC.

The chain has TRBV19 and TRBJ1-5; D not resolved. Germline-derived CDR1 and CDR2 are LNHDA and SQIVND (reference sequence). The CDR3 runs 11 residues. V shed 4 bases and J shed 13 bases, with 11 bases lying between them. The CDR3 DNA reads as TGTGCCAGTAGTACGCCTCCTAATCAGCATTTT. The encoded protein is CASSTPPNQHF.

CDR3 sequence reads: CAWSVSQGEQYF. For the CDR3, the DNA is TGTGCCTGGAGTGTAAGTCAGGGGGAGCAGTACTTC. The V gene is TRBV30, the J gene TRBJ2-7, with TRBD1 as a possible D gene (6 bases). V was pared by 0 bases and J by 7 bases, with 10 bases between. This CDR3 is built from 12 residues. The germline V gene has CDR1 GTSNPN and CDR2 SVGIG (reference sequence).

This sequence joins TRBV19 and TRBJ2-7; 7 bases agree with TRBD1. Trimming removed 6 bases from V and 3 bases from J; junction bases left unmatched: 8. The length of the CDR3 is 14 residues. Germline CDR1 is LNHDA and CDR2 is SQIVND (reference sequence). The CDR3 DNA follows: TGTGCCAGTAGCCCGACGACAGGGAACTACGAGCAGTACTTC. This codes for CASSPTTGNYEQYF. Full variable domain (outside the CDR3, taken from reference TRBV19 and TRBJ2-7): DGGITQSPKYLFRKEGQNVTLSCEQNLNHDAMYWYRQDPGQGLRLIYYSQIVNDFQKGDIAEGYSVSREKKESFPLTVTSAQKNPTAFYLCASSPTTGNYEQYFGPGTRLTVT.

The chain joins TRBV9 to TRBJ2-3, with a tentative D call TRBD2 (5 bases). Germline CDR1 and CDR2: SGDLS and YYNGEE. The V and J ends lost 4 bases and 2 bases respectively, with 17 bases between them. CDR3 size: 16 residues. In nucleotides, the CDR3 is TGTGCCAGCAGCCCCCTCGGGGTTAAGATCACAGATACGCAGTATTTT. Protein sequence: CASSPLGVKITDTQYF.

This sequence joins TRBV2 and TRBJ2-7, with a weak D call TRBD1 (5 bases). The germline gives CDR1 SNHLY, CDR2 FYNNEI. The CDR3 covers 14 residues. V lost 4 bases and J lost 6, with 16 bases in between. DNA for the CDR3: TGTGCCAGCAGTGGACAGCTCCGAATTGGCGAGCAGTACTTC. Amino acid sequence: CASSGQLRIGEQYF. The full variable domain, completed using reference TRBV2 and TRBJ2-7, is EPEVTQTPSHQVTQMGQEVILRCVPISNHLYFYWYRQILGQKVEFLVSFYNNEISEKSEIFDDQFSVERPDGSNFTLKIRSTKLEDSAMYFCASSGQLRIGEQYFGPGTRLTVT.

The DNA of the CDR3 is TGTGCCAGCAGCGCGACAGGGGCTATCGGGGAGCTGTTTTTT. This translates into CASSATGAIGELFF. This rearrangement joins TRBV21-1 to TRBJ2-2; the table's D call, TRBD1, has no DNA check behind it. TRBV21-1 is flagged as a pseudogene. The CDR3 has 14 residues.

The rearrangement joins TRBV3-1 (or the pseudogene TRBV3-2) to TRBJ2-1, with 8 bases lining up with TRBD2. This CDR3 has 16 residues. In germline, CDR1 is LGHDT, CDR2 YNNKEL (reference sequence). J lost 7 bases, V lost 1 base, and 9 bases had no gene match. This CDR3 is CASSQAQAGVGNEQFF. The CDR3 coding sequence is TGTGCCAGCAGCCAAGCGCAAGCGGGGGTGGGGAATGAGCAGTTCTTC.

V and J are TRBV10-2 and TRBJ2-2; D might be TRBD1 (5 bases). The CDR3 runs to 13 residues. V was pared by 6 bases and J by 6 bases, with 11 bases between. Per the germline V gene, CDR1 is WSHSY and CDR2 is SAAADI. CDR3 sequence: CASRQGPPGELFF. The CDR3 DNA reads as TGCGCCAGCAGGCAGGGTCCTCCCGGGGAGCTGTTTTTT.

CDR3 in DNA: TGTGCCACCAGTGCCCAGGGAAGAACCTACACCTTC. Protein product: CATSAQGRTYTF. The chain carries TRBV24-1 and TRBJ1-2; a weak D match, TRBD1 (5 bases). Germline V gives CDR1 KGHDR, CDR2 SFDVKD. The ends were cut back, 5 bases at V and 10 bases at J, with 13 bases in the middle. The CDR3 length is 12 residues.

The chain joins TRBV3-1 (or the pseudogene TRBV3-2) to TRBJ2-5; 9 bases agree with TRBD2. Germline CDR1 LGHDT, CDR2 YNNKEL (reference sequence). V trimming: 3 bases; J trimming: 2 bases; junction bases outside the gene matches: 7. CDR3 length: 16 amino acids. Here the CDR3 reads CASSQSLAGLQETQYF. CDR3 bases: TGTGCCAGCAGCCAGTCGCTAGCGGGGTTACAAGAGACCCAGTACTTC.